Listed below are T cell receptor beta chains from one sample, sequenced in a study of shared clonotypes between healthy human individuals. Some clones are missing from TCRdb's copy, which holds only in-frame ones; the method was immunoSEQ multiplex PCR. The sample has 2 million to 2.5 million clones; about nine tenths are singletons. Sequenced material: naive CD4+ T cells from PBMCs. These receptors were obtained from a man between 18 and 29 years old in good health. Some clones in this sample may be carry-over from other donors' samples. The CDR3 runs from the conserved cysteine through the conserved F or W. D genes are given only for firm matches. Rows may omit the clone size; those that give it use once, few, many or a size class.

len | j_gene | v_gene | d_gene | abundance | CDR3aa | CDR3nt
13 | TRBJ1-5 | TRBV6-1 | . | . | CASRAGNYQPQHF | TGTGCCAGCAGAGCCGGGAACTATCAGCCCCAGCATTTT
13 | TRBJ2-5 | TRBV7-7 | . | . | CASTQGGRETQYF | TGTGCCAGCACCCAAGGGGGGAGAGAGACCCAGTACTTC
19 | TRBJ2-2 | TRBV7-9 | . | . | CASSLVRGWQGVATGELFF | TGTGCCAGCAGCTTAGTGCGGGGATGGCAGGGTGTTGCCACCGGGGAGCTGTTTTTT
12 | TRBJ1-2 | TRBV28 | . | . | CASRLGHYGYTF | TGTGCCAGCCGCCTGGGCCACTATGGCTACACCTTC
12 | TRBJ2-5 | TRBV28 | . | . | CASSIPSKTQYF | TGTGCCAGCAGTATTCCTTCGAAGACCCAGTACTTC
16 | TRBJ2-5 | TRBV5-1 | TRBD1 | . | CASSRQGEDSQETQYF | TGCGCCAGCAGCAGACAGGGAGAGGACTCCCAAGAGACCCAGTACTTC
14 | TRBJ2-1 | TRBV7-2 | . | . | CASSLYGPYNEQFF | TGTGCCAGCAGCTTATACGGGCCTTACAATGAGCAGTTCTTC
15 | TRBJ2-2 | TRBV29-1 | TRBD2 | . | CSVRTSGANTGELFF | TGCAGCGTTCGAACTAGCGGGGCGAACACCGGGGAGCTGTTTTTT
12 | TRBJ2-4 | TRBV11-2 | TRBD1 | . | CASSPTGNIQYF | TGTGCCAGCAGCCCGACAGGGAACATTCAGTACTTC
13 | TRBJ1-1 | TRBV29-1 | TRBD1 | . | CSVGDRGDTEAFF | TGCAGCGTGGGGGACAGGGGGGACACTGAAGCTTTCTTT
16 | TRBJ2-2 | TRBV9 | TRBD2 | . | CASSVGASGSDGELFF | TGTGCCAGCAGCGTAGGGGCTAGCGGGAGTGACGGGGAGCTGTTTTTT
15 | TRBJ2-3 | TRBV6-1 | . | . | CALGRGGVGTDTQYF | TGTGCCTTAGGGAGGGGGGGAGTGGGCACAGATACGCAGTATTTT
15 | TRBJ2-4 | TRBV2 | TRBD1 | once | CASRNSDRVRNIQYF | TGTGCCAGCAGAAACTCTGACAGGGTTCGGAACATTCAGTACTTC
14 | TRBJ2-5 | TRBV29-1 | . | . | CSVHGDWYQETQYF | TGCAGCGTCCACGGTGACTGGTACCAAGAGACCCAGTACTTC
13 | TRBJ2-7 | TRBV6-5 | TRBD1 | . | CASSLDRGYEQYF | TGTGCCAGCAGCCTGGACAGGGGTTACGAGCAGTACTTC
12 | TRBJ2-2 | TRBV29-1 | . | . | CSARRDAGELFF | TGCAGCGCCCGCCGGGACGCTGGGGAGCTGTTTTTT
16 | TRBJ2-3 | TRBV5-1 | TRBD1 | . | CASSFPRDRVTDTQYF | TGCGCCAGCAGCTTTCCCCGGGACAGGGTCACAGATACGCAGTATTTT
18 | TRBJ2-7 | TRBV15 | . | . | CATSRDRSFRGVGGEQYF | TGTGCCACCAGCAGAGATCGTTCGTTTCGAGGGGTGGGAGGCGAGCAGTACTTC
15 | TRBJ2-2 | TRBV6-6 | . | once | CASSTHRGPTGELFF | TGTGCCAGCAGCACCCACCGGGGGCCCACCGGGGAGCTGTTTTTT
15 | TRBJ2-7 | TRBV6-5 | . | . | CASSRDRAASYEQYF | TGTGCCAGCAGCCGTGACCGCGCAGCATCCTACGAGCAGTACTTC
12 | TRBJ1-3 | TRBV28 | . | . | CASKESGNTIYF | TGTGCCAGCAAGGAGTCTGGAAACACCATATATTTT
13 | TRBJ2-7 | TRBV27 | TRBD1 | . | CASSRDRLYEQYF | TGTGCCAGCAGCAGGGACAGACTTTACGAGCAGTACTTC
14 | TRBJ1-4 | TRBV5-1 | . | . | CASSFSAAGEKLFF | TGCGCCAGCAGCTTTTCGGCCGCAGGGGAAAAACTGTTTTTT
15 | TRBJ2-7 | TRBV7-2 | TRBD2 | . | CASSRTSGRDYEQYF | TGTGCCAGCAGCCGGACTAGCGGGAGGGATTACGAGCAGTACTTC
14 | TRBJ2-2 | TRBV5-1 | . | . | CASQGTANTGELFF | TGCGCCAGCCAGGGTACGGCGAACACCGGGGAGCTGTTTTTT
13 | TRBJ2-7 | TRBV29-1 | . | . | CSVRGRATYEQYF | TGCAGCGTTAGGGGACGGGCTACATACGAGCAGTACTTC
16 | TRBJ2-6 | TRBV7-3 | TRBD2 | . | CASSAGGTTGANVLTF | TGTGCCAGCAGCGCGGGAGGGACGACTGGGGCCAACGTCCTGACTTTC
13 | TRBJ1-1 | TRBV11-3 | TRBD1 | . | CASSRQGATEAFF | TGTGCCAGCAGTAGACAGGGCGCCACTGAAGCTTTCTTT
16 | TRBJ1-3 | TRBV15 | . | . | CATSRDLRSSGNTIYF | TGTGCCACCAGCAGAGATCTAAGAAGCTCTGGAAACACCATATATTTT
14 | TRBJ2-1 | TRBV7-2 | . | . | CASSLRIRAGEQFF | TGTGCCAGCAGCTTGCGGATACGGGCCGGTGAGCAGTTCTTC
14 | TRBJ1-1 | TRBV30 | . | . | CAWSVTVLNTEAFF | TGTGCCTGGAGTGTAACAGTGCTGAACACTGAAGCTTTCTTT
14 | TRBJ2-2 | TRBV10-3 | . | . | CAITERANTGELFF | TGTGCCATCACCGAAAGGGCTAACACCGGGGAGCTGTTTTTT
14 | TRBJ2-2 | TRBV2 | TRBD1 | . | CASGGTGATGELFF | TGTGCCAGCGGGGGGACAGGGGCCACCGGGGAGCTGTTTTTT
16 | TRBJ2-2 | TRBV10-3 | . | once | CAISEWGGSNTGELFF | TGTGCCATCAGTGAGTGGGGGGGCTCCAACACCGGGGAGCTGTTTTTT
15 | TRBJ1-1 | TRBV6-5 | . | . | CASSYSYSWRGEAFF | TGTGCCAGCAGTTACTCATATTCATGGAGGGGTGAAGCTTTCTTT
15 | TRBJ2-7 | TRBV2 | . | . | CASSEVVRGGYEQYF | TGTGCCAGCAGTGAAGTCGTCAGGGGCGGGTACGAGCAGTACTTC
16 | TRBJ2-7 | TRBV28 | TRBD2 | . | CASSLWAGAGSYEQYF | TGTGCCAGCAGTTTATGGGCAGGAGCGGGGTCTTACGAGCAGTACTTC
12 | TRBJ2-7 | TRBV30 | . | . | CAAGSANYEQYF | TGTGCCGCCGGGTCGGCCAACTACGAGCAGTACTTC
18 | TRBJ2-3 | TRBV5-1 | TRBD2 | . | CASSLRASGRATTDTQYF | TGCGCCAGCAGCCTACGGGCTAGCGGGAGGGCCACCACAGATACGCAGTATTTT
13 | TRBJ2-7 | TRBV6-5 | . | . | CASSPGLSYEQYF | TGTGCCAGCAGCCCGGGACTCTCCTACGAGCAGTACTTC
14 | TRBJ1-6 | TRBV19 | TRBD1 | . | CASETGTGNSPLHF | TGTGCCAGTGAAACCGGGACAGGGAACTCACCCCTCCACTTT
14 | TRBJ1-1 | TRBV10-3 | TRBD1 | . | CAISGGQGKAEAFF | TGTGCCATCAGCGGGGGACAGGGTAAGGCTGAAGCTTTCTTT
14 | TRBJ2-7 | TRBV7-2 | TRBD1 | . | CASSLAYRGHEQYF | TGTGCCAGCAGCTTAGCCTACAGGGGTCACGAGCAGTACTTC
12 | TRBJ1-5 | TRBV19 | . | . | CASRSYDQPQHF | TGTGCCAGTAGGTCCTACGATCAGCCCCAGCATTTT
17 | TRBJ2-7 | TRBV27 | . | . | CASSLSSSGLRSYEQYF | TGTGCCAGCAGCCTAAGTTCGTCGGGACTTCGCTCCTACGAGCAGTACTTC
15 | TRBJ2-7 | TRBV6-6 | . | . | CASSYVPGQTYEQYF | TGTGCCAGCAGTTACGTTCCGGGGCAGACCTACGAGCAGTACTTC
11 | TRBJ1-2 | TRBV2 | . | . | CASSVAGGYTF | TGTGCCAGCAGTGTGGCAGGGGGCTACACCTTC
13 | TRBJ1-2 | TRBV30 | . | . | CAWSVLGQGTYTF | TGTGCCTGGAGTGTATTGGGGCAGGGGACCTACACCTTC
16 | TRBJ2-2 | TRBV4-1 | . | . | CASSQDWMPITGELFF | TGCGCCAGCAGCCAAGATTGGATGCCCATCACCGGGGAGCTGTTTTTT
14 | TRBJ2-5 | TRBV6-1 | TRBD2 | . | CATRLAGAIETQYF | TGTGCCACCCGCCTAGCGGGGGCTATAGAGACCCAGTACTTC
20 | TRBJ2-5 | TRBV18 | . | once | CASSPRGTYGGSNPRETQYF | TGTGCCAGCTCCCCAAGGGGGACCTATGGCGGGAGTAACCCACGGGAGACCCAGTACTTC
16 | TRBJ2-7 | TRBV21-1 | . | . | CASSVPHRGESSEQYF | TGTGCCAGCAGCGTCCCTCATCGCGGAGAATCGAGCGAGCAGTACTTC
15 | TRBJ1-4 | TRBV7-9 | . | . | CASSRGWGSIEKLFF | TGTGCCAGCAGCCGGGGCTGGGGGAGCATTGAAAAACTGTTTTTT
14 | TRBJ2-5 | TRBV5-4 | . | once | CASSLVVAQGTQYF | TGTGCCAGCAGCTTGGTTGTAGCACAAGGGACCCAGTACTTC
14 | TRBJ1-4 | TRBV28 | . | once | CASSPQETNEKLFF | TGTGCCAGCAGTCCACAGGAAACTAATGAAAAACTGTTTTTT